The source of this TCR beta chain is a study of OX40 agonist ivuxolimab in advanced cancers. Study context: A mean age of about 59 years, range about 23 to 80, was recorded, and roughly 80% were male.

Points from the study as a whole: Partly responding patients at 0.1-3.0 mg/kg showed some of the smallest clonal expansion.

TCRdb's copy holds only in-frame clones and misses some; the assay was immunoSEQ multiplex PCR. The data contain about 50,000 clones, approximately 89% of them singletons. To note about this clone: No antigen is known for it.

The sequence was obtained from an adult with an advanced solid tumor such as melanoma, head and neck, liver or kidney cancer. Sequences were derived from CD4+ or CD8+ T cells sorted from blood, sampled in a trial of the OX40 agonist ivuxolimab.

CDR3 amino acids: CAWRGLASTDTQYF. The CDR3 nucleotides are TGTGCCTGGAGGGGGCTAGCAAGCACAGATACGCAGTATTTT. The chain carries TRBV30 and TRBJ2-3; possibly TRBD1 or TRBD2 for D (5 bases each). Germline assignment: CDR1 GTSNPN and CDR2 SVGIG (reference sequence). V was trimmed by 3 bases and J by 0 bases, leaving 10 bases between them. This CDR3 region has 14 residues.